Following are 31 T cell receptor beta chains from one sample sequenced in a study of Graves' ophthalmopathy and Graves' hyperthyroidism (dated 2018 in TCRdb). Sequenced on an Illumina HiSeq 2000. TCR beta CDR3 regions were amplified from RNA transcripts for repertoire sequencing. The first round of RT-PCR was done with HTBI primers and the Qiagen OneStep RT-PCR kit, and was followed by a second round of multiplex PCR, then size selection and purification. The raw public data were reprocessed by TCRdb itself: fastp quality trimming at Q25, MiXCR clonotype calling, in-frame beta chains only. Identical CDR3 proteins give one entry, which carries the most common genes and DNA. The sample records more than 550,000 distinct CDR3 sequences, just over 40% of which are singletons. More than 2.5% of the sample is in the top ten clones. The specimen sequenced was peripheral blood. The source is an adult man with Graves' ophthalmopathy.

The rearrangement uses TRBV19 and TRBJ1-1; the D gene is possibly TRBD1 (6 bases). CDR1 and CDR2 (germline): LNHDA, SQIVND (reference sequence). V was pared by 11 bases and J by 3 bases, with 16 bases between. This CDR3 has 13 amino acids. The CDR3 protein is CAGKRGEDTEAFF. The CDR3 DNA follows: TGTGCCGGAAAGAGGGGGGAGGACACTGAAGCTTTCTTT.

The J gene is TRBJ2-7, the V gene TRBV19, with D possibly TRBD2 on 7 matching bases. V was shortened by 3 bases and J by 8 bases, with 14 bases between the two germline ends. This CDR3 comprises 13 residues. Germline CDR1 reads LNHDA; CDR2 reads SQIVND (reference sequence). CDR3 sequence reads: CASSMGGGNQQYF. In DNA, the CDR3 is TGTGCCAGTAGTATGGGAGGGGGTAATCAGCAGTACTTC.

This clonotype occurred a few times. The V call is TRBV10-3, the J call TRBJ2-7, with 10 positions matching TRBD2. CDR3 length: 13 amino acids. V lost 10 bases to trimming and J lost 3 bases; unmatched junction nucleotides: 6. Per the germline V gene, CDR1 is ENHRY and CDR2 is SYGVKD. This CDR3 is CASTGTSVYEQYF. In DNA, the CDR3 is TGTGCCAGCACGGGGACTAGCGTCTACGAGCAGTACTTC.

This clonotype was seen repeatedly, ten times or more. The chain is built from TRBV10-3 and TRBJ1-1, with D perhaps TRBD1 (6 bases). This CDR3 has 15 residues. CDR1 ENHRY and CDR2 SYGVKD come from the germline V gene. V was shortened by 3 bases and J by 1 base, with 12 bases between the two germline ends. CDR3 amino acids: CAISEYRDTNTEAFF. CDR3 bases: TGTGCCATCAGTGAATACCGGGACACGAACACTGAAGCTTTCTTT.

Notes on this clonotype: An end of the junction differs from the germline gene, which may be a read error. The chain combines TRBV10-3 with TRBJ1-1; TRBD1 agrees at 9 bases. This CDR3 is built from 13 residues. Germline CDR1 ENHRY, CDR2 SYGVKD. The CDR3 region is CASSPWTGAEAFF. CDR3 DNA: TGTGCCAGCAGTCCATGGACAGGGGCGGAAGCTTTCTTT.

As concerns this clonotype: A clone one base away is much larger, so this may be a read error. The chain carries TRBV4-2 and TRBJ1-1; D perhaps matches TRBD1 (5 bases). The CDR3 sequence is 15 residues long. The V gene's germline CDR1 is LGHNA and CDR2 YNFKEQ. The CDR3 nucleotides read TGTGCCAGCAGCCAACAGGGCGCGGCAGACACTGAAGCTTCCTTT. Encoded protein: CASSQQGAADTEASF.

This clonotype was picked up many times. The rearrangement joins TRBV7-9 to TRBJ1-2; D is perhaps TRBD1 (5 bases). The germline V gene encodes CDR1 SEHNR and CDR2 FQNEAQ (reference sequence). There are 15 residues in the CDR3. Trimming cost V 2 bases and J 2 bases, with 12 bases left between them. This CDR3 reads CASSLYGTGNYGYTF. The CDR3 DNA is TGTGCCAGCAGCTTATACGGTACAGGCAACTATGGCTACACCTTC.

The V gene is TRBV29-1, the J gene TRBJ1-2; D gene unclear. The CDR3 has 12 residues. Trimming took off 4 bases at V and 9 bases at J, with 15 bases between the two ends. Per germline, CDR1 SQVTM and CDR2 ANQGSEA. For the CDR3, the DNA is TGCAGCGTTGTTATTTCGACCGGTAGCTACACCTTC. Its protein is CSVVISTGSYTF.

The chain recombines TRBV24-1 with TRBJ2-7, with TRBD2 matching over 8 bases. The CDR3 has 11 amino acids. The V segment lost 12 bases and the J segment 2 bases; nucleotides outside the gene matches: 2. Germline lookup yields CDR1 KGHDR and CDR2 SFDVKD. CDR3 loop: CAWRGAYEQYF. CDR3 sequence (DNA): TGTGCCTGGCGGGGGGCCTACGAGCAGTACTTC.

J is TRBJ1-3 and V is TRBV19; D is possibly TRBD1 (5 bases). The germline V gene has CDR1 LNHDA and CDR2 SQIVND (reference sequence). This CDR3 is built from 15 residues. Trimming shortened V by 5 bases and J by 0 bases, and 11 bases separated the two germline ends. CDR3 in amino acids: CASSHGHHSGNTIYF. The CDR3 DNA reads as TGTGCCAGTAGTCACGGACACCACTCTGGAAACACCATATATTTT.

V and J are TRBV29-1 and TRBJ2-1; D call uncertain. CDR3 length: 12 residues. Trimming removed 6 bases from V and 6 bases from J, with 12 bases in between. Germline V gene sequence: CDR1 SQVTM, CDR2 ANQGSEA. The CDR3 DNA reads TGCAGCGTAGAGGACGGAATCAATGAGCAGTTCTTC. Translated: CSVEDGINEQFF.

With respect to this clonotype: An end of the junction does not agree with germline; a read error may underlie this. The chain employs TRBV11-2 and TRBJ2-5, with D possibly called TRBD1 or TRBD2 (5 bases each). CDR1 and CDR2 (germline): SGHAT, FQNNGV. The CDR3 is 15 residues long. CDR3 region: CTSSPPGRGGETQYF. In nucleotides, the CDR3 is TGTACCAGCAGCCCCCCTGGTCGGGGCGGAGAGACCCAGTACTTC.

The chain employs TRBV12-3 or TRBV12-4 and TRBJ2-3; 8 nucleotides line up with TRBD1. The CDR3 runs 15 residues. Unmatched junction bases numbered 7, after V lost 5 bases and J lost 3 bases. Here the CDR3 reads CASSKPRQGTDTQYF. As DNA, the CDR3 is TGTGCCAGCAGTAAACCAAGACAGGGGACAGATACGCAGTATTTT.

This clonotype was counted at least ten times. The chain recombines TRBV24-1 with TRBJ2-7; tentative D call: TRBD1 (5 bases). V lost 5 bases to trimming and J lost 3 bases, with 10 bases between them. CDR1 and CDR2 (germline): KGHDR, SFDVKD. CDR3 length: 13 residues. CDR3 nucleotides: TGTGCCACCAGTGCGCCAGGGCACTACGAGCAGTACTTC. Protein: CATSAPGHYEQYF.

This clonotype was recorded at least ten times. J is TRBJ1-1 and V is TRBV7-9; a weak D match, TRBD1 (6 bases). CDR3 size: 16 residues. V lost 4 bases and J lost 3, with 18 bases in between. CDR1 is SEHNR, CDR2 FQNEAQ, per germline (reference sequence). The DNA for the CDR3 is TGTGCCAGCAGCTCCCTCTCTGGGGGGCGAGACACTGAAGCTTTCTTT. Its protein is CASSSLSGGRDTEAFF.

This clonotype occurred many times. The chain couples TRBV12-3 or TRBV12-4 to TRBJ1-2; 8 nucleotides agree with TRBD1. V dropped 4 bases and J dropped 5; count of bases not matched to a gene: 3. The CDR3 has 13 amino acids. The CDR3 reads CASSSTGEYGYTF. The CDR3 DNA reads TGTGCCAGCAGTTCGACAGGGGAGTATGGCTACACCTTC.

This clonotype appeared a few times. This chain connects TRBV2 to TRBJ2-7; no reliable D call. The CDR3 totals 15 residues. V lost 6 bases and J lost 3, with 18 bases in between. CDR1 is SNHLY, CDR2 FYNNEI, per germline. CDR3 sequence: CASSPTPLGIYEQYF. In nucleotides, the CDR3 is TGTGCCAGCAGCCCTACCCCCCTAGGTATCTACGAGCAGTACTTC.

The V and J genes are TRBV29-1 and TRBJ1-2, with a possible D match to TRBD1 (6 bases). From germline, CDR1 is SQVTM and CDR2 ANQGSEA. This CDR3 contains 10 residues. As DNA, the CDR3 is TGCAGTGAGAGGGGGTATGGCTACACCTTC. This codes for CSERGYGYTF.

This clonotype was counted at least ten times. The chain has TRBV20-1 and TRBJ2-7; D gene ambiguous. Germline values: CDR1 DFQATT, CDR2 SNEGSKA (reference sequence). V lost 3 bases to trimming and J lost 6 bases, with 9 bases between them. The CDR3 extends over 11 amino acids. CDR3 amino acids: CSARSGLEQYF. The CDR3 nucleotides are TGCAGTGCTAGGTCCGGTCTCGAGCAGTACTTC.

The chain links TRBV15 to TRBJ2-6; TRBD1 matches at 7 bases. From germline, CDR1 is LNHNV and CDR2 YYDKDF (reference sequence). The CDR3 consists of 16 residues. V lost 3 bases and J lost 0; bases outside the gene matches: 2. The CDR3 reads CATSRDRYSGANVLTF. Written as DNA, the CDR3 is TGTGCCACCAGCAGGGACAGGTACTCTGGGGCCAACGTCCTGACTTTC.

This clonotype was seen repeatedly, ten times or more. The chain links TRBV12-5 to TRBJ1-3; D gene unclear. The ends were cut back, 2 bases at V and 3 bases at J, with 14 bases in the middle. The CDR3 covers 16 residues. Per the germline V gene, CDR1 is LGHNT and CDR2 is FRNRAP. This CDR3 reads CASGLIVTRSGNTIYF. CDR3 nucleotide sequence: TGTGCTAGTGGTTTGATCGTTACGCGCAGTGGAAACACCATATATTTT.

The J gene is TRBJ2-7, the V gene TRBV20-1; possibly TRBD1 or TRBD2 for D (5 bases each). Per the germline V gene, CDR1 is DFQATT and CDR2 is SNEGSKA (reference sequence). This CDR3 is 16 amino acids long. V was clipped by 1 base and J by 2 bases, with 18 bases between them. The CDR3 is CSARANWGGPTYEQYF. The CDR3 nucleotides read TGCAGTGCTAGAGCTAATTGGGGCGGGCCAACCTACGAGCAGTACTTC.

Of note for this clonotype: One end of the junction varies from germline; a read error may be responsible. Here the CDR3 reads CASSYGRGSSYEQYF. Here the CDR3 DNA reads TGTGCCAGCAGTTACGGCAGGGGAAGCTCCTACGAGCAGTACTTC. The chain has TRBV10-3 and TRBJ2-7, with D possibly TRBD1 on 6 matching bases. The CDR3 loop spans 15 amino acids. CDR1 and CDR2 from the germline V gene are ENHRY and SYGVKD.

The chain has TRBV7-2 and TRBJ2-7; 8 bases map to TRBD1. With 5 bases clipped from V and 2 bases from J, the junction kept 8 bases outside the gene matches. The CDR3 runs 15 residues. Germline V gene data show CDR1 as SGHTA and CDR2 as FQGNSA. For the CDR3, the DNA is TGTGCCAGCAGCCCCTGGACAGGGAAGGCCTACGAGCAGTACTTC. Residues: CASSPWTGKAYEQYF.

Details on this clonotype: A junction boundary mismatches the germline segment, possibly from a read error. The genes are TRBV7-9 and TRBJ1-6, with a possible D match to TRBD1 (5 bases). CDR1 is SEHNR and CDR2 is FQNEAQ in the germline V gene (reference sequence). CDR3 length: 17 residues. The CDR3 DNA is TGCGCCAGCAGCCCCAGGTCGGGGATAGGGGAAAATTCACCCCTCCACTTT. Protein product: CASSPRSGIGENSPLHF.

This chain links TRBV19 with TRBJ2-7, with D hard to call. Germline CDR1 LNHDA, CDR2 SQIVND (reference sequence). The CDR3 loop spans 14 amino acids. V gave up 2 bases and J gave up 5 bases, with 13 bases separating them. The CDR3 reads CASSIPGRAHEQYF. In DNA form, the CDR3 reads TGTGCCAGTAGTATACCAGGCAGAGCCCACGAGCAGTACTTC.

This clonotype has a handful of counts. The gene calls are TRBV4-3 and TRBJ2-7; D might be TRBD1 or TRBD2, each matching 6 bases. Trimming took off 2 bases at V and 6 bases at J, with 14 bases between the two ends. CDR3 size: 14 residues. CDR1 and CDR2 (germline): LGHNA, YSLEER. For the CDR3, the DNA is TGCGCCAGCAGCCAACAGGGGAGGTCTACCGAGCAGTACTTC. The encoded protein is CASSQQGRSTEQYF.

This clonotype was detected ten times or more. The chain has TRBV2 and TRBJ2-7, with 10 bases matching TRBD1. Germline assignment: CDR1 SNHLY and CDR2 FYNNEI. The CDR3 totals 15 residues. The V gene end was trimmed by 7 bases and the J gene end by 6 bases; junction bases not matched to a gene: 12. CDR3 region: CASTEFGTGAGEQYF. DNA for the CDR3: TGTGCCAGCACCGAATTTGGGACAGGGGCGGGCGAGCAGTACTTC.

V and J are TRBV7-9 and TRBJ1-4, with D tentatively TRBD1 (5 bases). The CDR3 loop spans 13 amino acids. Looked up from germline, CDR1 is SEHNR and CDR2 is FQNEAQ (reference sequence). V was cut by 11 bases and J by 8 bases, with 18 bases left in between. CDR3 bases: TGTGCCGTCGGGTCAGGGCTGGTCGAAAAACTGTTTTTT. This codes for CAVGSGLVEKLFF.

This clonotype came up many times. V usage is TRBV5-8 and J usage is TRBJ1-5, with D uncertain. Germline V gene data show CDR1 as SGHTS and CDR2 as YDEGEE. The V end was cut by 4 bases, the J end by 0 bases, with 8 bases between. The CDR3 contains 14 residues. DNA for the CDR3: TGTGCCAGCAGCATAACCGATAGCAATCAGCCCCAGCATTTT. It yields the protein CASSITDSNQPQHF.

A few counts support this clonotype. The V call is TRBV9, the J call TRBJ1-3; no definite D call. The V and J ends lost 3 bases and 0 bases respectively, with 10 bases between them. CDR1 and CDR2 (germline): SGDLS, YYNGEE. This CDR3 is built from 15 residues. The DNA for the CDR3 is TGTGCCAGCAGCGGGACCCCCAACTCTGGAAACACCATATATTTT. It yields the protein CASSGTPNSGNTIYF.